Below, 30 T cell receptor beta chains from the same sample are listed, as sequenced in a study of blood T cell repertoires in COVID-19. Repertoires were generated with immunoSEQ multiplex PCR, while TCRdb's copy carries only in-frame clones and drops some. This sample carries about 260,000 clones, roughly 88% of them seen once, and the ten largest clones take approximately 0.7%. Sequencing was performed on peripheral blood. The receptors derive from a human donor in a cohort sampled during active COVID-19.

The V gene is TRBV24-1, the J gene TRBJ2-7; D uncertain. The germline V gene encodes CDR1 KGHDR and CDR2 SFDVKD. The CDR3 has 14 residues. Trimming pared 7 bases from V and 7 bases from J, leaving 19 bases between. CDR3 bases: TGTGCCACCAGAGAACATCCCCCGGCCAGGGAGCAGTACTTC. It is translated as CATREHPPAREQYF.

The J gene is TRBJ2-7, the V gene TRBV4-3; D perhaps matches TRBD2 (5 bases). The germline V gene encodes CDR1 LGHNA and CDR2 YSLEER. The V end was cut by 0 bases, the J end by 6 bases, with 9 bases between. The CDR3 runs 13 residues. CDR3 in amino acids: CASSQEARAEQYF. CDR3 coding DNA: TGCGCCAGCAGCCAAGAAGCGAGGGCCGAGCAGTACTTC.

The J gene is TRBJ2-7, the V gene TRBV5-4; 8 nucleotides agree with TRBD2. Unmatched junction bases numbered 2, after V lost 3 bases and J lost 0 bases. The CDR3 covers 14 residues. Germline V lookup: CDR1 SGHNT, CDR2 YYREEE (reference sequence). The CDR3 sequence is CASSSGLGSYEQYF. In nucleotides, the CDR3 is TGTGCCAGCAGCTCGGGACTAGGCTCCTACGAGCAGTACTTC.

The rearrangement uses TRBV10-1 and TRBJ2-3; D is perhaps TRBD2 (5 bases). This CDR3 has 13 amino acids. V dropped 4 bases and J dropped 3 bases, with 8 bases sitting between them. Germline V gene lookup returns CDR1 WNHNN and CDR2 SYGVQD (reference sequence). CDR3 sequence reads: CASSAEGTDTQYF. The DNA of the CDR3 is TGCGCCAGCAGTGCTGAGGGAACAGATACGCAGTATTTT.

The sample holds a few counts of this clone. The chain joins TRBV19 to TRBJ1-5; TRBD1 agrees at 9 bases. The CDR3 extends over 16 amino acids. Germline CDR1 and CDR2: LNHDA and SQIVND (reference sequence). V was clipped by 8 bases and J by 6 bases; unmatched bases: 14. The CDR3 loop reads CASATGGGRLGQPQHF. The CDR3 DNA reads TGTGCCAGTGCTACAGGGGGCGGACGTCTTGGTCAGCCCCAGCATTTT.

The chain carries TRBV7-9 and TRBJ2-1; D may be TRBD2 (5 bases). The CDR3 runs 15 residues. Trimming shortened V by 5 bases and J by 0 bases, and 11 bases separated the two germline ends. The germline gives CDR1 SEHNR, CDR2 FQNEAQ (reference sequence). The DNA for the CDR3 is TGTGCCAGCAGCGTTAGCGTCAGCTCCTACAATGAGCAGTTCTTC. The encoded protein is CASSVSVSSYNEQFF.

The chain employs TRBV6-2 or TRBV6-3 and TRBJ1-1, with D unresolved. Trimming shortened V by 3 bases and J by 6 bases, and 14 bases separated the two germline ends. The CDR3 runs to 14 residues. From germline, CDR1 is MNHEY and CDR2 SVGEGT. The chain's CDR3 is CASSYRALTAEAFF. CDR3 sequence (DNA): TGTGCCAGCAGTTATCGAGCGCTAACGGCTGAAGCTTTCTTT.

The J gene is TRBJ1-1, the V gene TRBV15; 9 nucleotides align to TRBD1. J gave up 0 bases and V 2 bases, and 4 bases lay outside the gene matches. The germline CDR1 and CDR2 sequences are LNHNV and YYDKDF (reference sequence). There are 16 residues in the CDR3. Here the CDR3 reads CATSRRTGAMNTEAFF. The DNA of the CDR3 is TGTGCCACCAGCAGAAGGACAGGGGCTATGAACACTGAAGCTTTCTTT.

The chain recombines TRBV7-8 with TRBJ1-3, with 7 positions matching TRBD1. CDR1 is SGHVS, CDR2 FQNEAQ, per germline. V was pared by 4 bases and J by 8 bases, with 8 bases of the junction left unmatched. This CDR3 has 14 residues. DNA for the CDR3: TGTGCCAGCAGCTCGCTGACAGGGCCGGACACCATATATTTT. Residues: CASSSLTGPDTIYF.

This clone was observed a few times. This chain links TRBV18 with TRBJ2-3; D gene unclear. Germline-derived CDR1 and CDR2 are KGHSH and LQKENI. The CDR3 contains 15 residues. V lost 3 bases, J lost 1 base, and 11 bases lay in between. Here the CDR3 reads CASSPNSVGTDTQYF. CDR3 bases: TGTGCCAGCTCACCGAACAGTGTCGGCACAGATACGCAGTATTTT.

The CDR3 spells CASSSTAYTEAFF. The CDR3 DNA sequence: TGTGCCAGCAGCTCGACAGCTTACACTGAAGCTTTCTTT. This rearrangement joins TRBV11-3 to TRBJ1-1; tentative D call: TRBD1 (5 bases). This CDR3 has 13 residues. The germline V and J ends were trimmed by 4 bases and 3 bases, with 9 bases remaining between them. The germline gives CDR1 SGHNT, CDR2 YENEEA.

With respect to this clone: This CDR3 is also generated by other DNA sequences in the sample. The V gene is TRBV28, the J gene TRBJ1-1, with D perhaps TRBD1 (5 bases). Per the germline V gene, CDR1 is MDHEN and CDR2 is SYDVKM. Between the trimmed V and J ends, which lost 6 bases and 4 bases, there was a span of 12 bases. The CDR3 runs 13 residues. CDR3 nucleotides: TGTGCCAGCAGGGGCCAGGGAGGCACTGAAGCTTTCTTT. Encoded protein: CASRGQGGTEAFF.

The V gene is TRBV6-2 or TRBV6-3, the J gene TRBJ2-5; 14 positions match TRBD2. This CDR3 comprises 16 residues. The germline V gene encodes CDR1 MNHEY and CDR2 SVGEGT. Trimming removed 5 bases from V and 0 bases from J; junction bases left unmatched: 2. The CDR3 nucleotides are TGTGCCAGCAGTGAGACTAGCGGGGGGGACCAAGAGACCCAGTACTTC. It specifies CASSETSGGDQETQYF.

The gene calls are TRBV7-9 and TRBJ1-2; D might be TRBD1 (5 bases). The V gene lost 5 bases and the J gene lost 3 bases, with 13 bases spanning the gap. Germline assignment: CDR1 SEHNR and CDR2 FQNEAQ (reference sequence). The CDR3 contains 14 residues. CDR3 protein: CASSPYGGDYGYTF. Here the CDR3 DNA reads TGTGCCAGCAGCCCGTACGGGGGGGACTATGGCTACACCTTC.

The rearrangement uses TRBV24-1 and TRBJ1-5, with no clear D. CDR3 length: 15 amino acids. Trimming took off 4 bases at V and 2 bases at J, with 11 bases between the two ends. CDR1 and CDR2 (germline): KGHDR, SFDVKD. CDR3: CATSDPLGGNQPQHF. The CDR3, as DNA: TGTGCCACCAGTGACCCGCTAGGAGGCAATCAGCCCCAGCATTTT.

The chain uses TRBV6-4 and TRBJ1-1, with unresolved D. Germline V gene sequence: CDR1 MRHNA, CDR2 SNTAGT. This CDR3 contains 14 residues. V lost 5 bases to trimming and J lost 1 base, with 11 bases between them. The CDR3 here is CASSPSPGNTEAFF. The CDR3 DNA reads TGTGCCAGCAGTCCCTCCCCGGGGAACACTGAAGCTTTCTTT.

The DNA of the CDR3 is TGCGCCAGCAGCCCCCCCCGGAACACTGAAGCTTTCTTT. It is translated as CASSPPRNTEAFF. The chain joins TRBV4-1 to TRBJ1-1; D unresolved. V lost 4 bases and J lost 1, with 7 bases in between. CDR1 is MGHRA and CDR2 is YSYEKL in the germline V gene. This CDR3 contains 13 residues.

This clone turned up a few times. The J gene is TRBJ1-4, the V gene TRBV14, with D possibly TRBD1 on 6 matching bases. V lost 4 bases and J lost 10, with 10 bases in between. CDR1 is SGHDN and CDR2 is FVKESK in the germline V gene. The CDR3 totals 12 residues. The CDR3 DNA reads as TGTGCCAGCAGCCCTTTACAGGGAAAACTGTTTTTT. The encoded protein is CASSPLQGKLFF.

The chain links TRBV4-3 to TRBJ2-7, with 9 bases lining up with TRBD1. The germline gives CDR1 LGHNA, CDR2 YSLEER. Trimming cost V 2 bases and J 3 bases; bases outside gene matches: 17. The CDR3 covers 19 residues. This CDR3 is CASSQYPGTGSFISYEQYF. In DNA, the CDR3 is TGCGCCAGCAGCCAATATCCCGGGACAGGGAGTTTTATAAGCTACGAGCAGTACTTC.

This chain joins TRBV10-3 and TRBJ1-2; 9 nucleotides align to TRBD1. Trimming took 7 bases from V and 4 from J; bases not matched to a gene: 7. Germline CDR1 reads ENHRY; CDR2 reads SYGVKD. The CDR3 is 14 amino acids. The CDR3 DNA reads as TGTGCCATCACTAGGGACAGGGAGGCCTATGGCTACACCTTC. Its translation is CAITRDREAYGYTF.

The V call is TRBV30, the J call TRBJ1-3, with D tentatively TRBD1 (5 bases). The V end was cut by 7 bases, the J end by 0 bases, with 16 bases between. The germline gives CDR1 GTSNPN, CDR2 SVGIG (reference sequence). The CDR3 length is 15 residues. The CDR3 here is CALTGTPSSGNTIYF. The DNA of the CDR3 is TGTGCCTTGACCGGGACTCCGAGCTCTGGAAACACCATATATTTT.

This clone was counted between two and nine times. The chain carries TRBV4-3 and TRBJ2-6; maybe TRBD1 (7 bases). CDR3 length: 18 amino acids. Germline V gene data show CDR1 as LGHNA and CDR2 as YSLEER. Deletions cut 0 bases from V and 0 bases from J, with 12 bases between. CDR3 residues: CASSQDTGDFSGANVLTF. Written as DNA, the CDR3 is TGCGCCAGCAGCCAAGATACAGGGGACTTCTCTGGGGCCAACGTCCTGACTTTC.

The chain couples TRBV10-3 to TRBJ1-3; D gene unclear. V was pared by 9 bases and J by 1 base, with 4 bases between. The CDR3 runs to 11 residues. Germline V gene data show CDR1 as ENHRY and CDR2 as SYGVKD. The CDR3 sequence: CAMASGNTIYF. The DNA of the CDR3 is TGTGCCATGGCTTCTGGAAACACCATATATTTT.

The rearrangement joins TRBV5-8 to TRBJ1-5; D not resolved. Trimming took off 4 bases at V and 5 bases at J, with 13 bases between the two ends. CDR1 and CDR2 (germline): SGHTS, YDEGEE. The CDR3 runs to 14 residues. The CDR3 loop reads CASSAGTPYQPQHF. CDR3 coding DNA: TGTGCCAGCAGCGCGGGAACCCCGTATCAGCCCCAGCATTTT.

This chain uses TRBV30 with TRBJ1-1; D is unresolved. This CDR3 contains 11 residues. The V gene's germline CDR1 is GTSNPN and CDR2 SVGIG (reference sequence). Trimming cost V 0 bases and J 5 bases, with 4 bases left between them. CDR3 in amino acids: CAWSVETEAFF. DNA for the CDR3: TGTGCCTGGAGTGTGGAGACTGAAGCTTTCTTT.

This sequence joins TRBV7-9 and TRBJ2-5, with D uncertain. V dropped 4 bases and J dropped 5 bases, with 11 bases sitting between them. Germline loops: CDR1 SEHNR, CDR2 FQNEAQ (reference sequence). The CDR3 runs 13 residues. Written as DNA, the CDR3 is TGTGCCAGCAGCTCTGACACCCAGGAGACCCAGTACTTC. It codes for CASSSDTQETQYF. Looking up the rest from reference TRBV7-9 and TRBJ2-5 gives the full variable domain: DTGVSQNPRHKITKRGQNVTFRCDPISEHNRLYWYRQTLGQGPEFLTYFQNEAQLEKSRLLSDRFSAERPKGSFSTLEIQRTEQGDSAMYLCASSSDTQETQYFGPGTRLLVL.

Turning to this clone: At one end, the junction sequence differs from germline, possibly due to a read error. The rearrangement links TRBV29-1 to TRBJ1-2, with D uncertain. From germline, CDR1 is SQVTM and CDR2 ANQGSEA. This CDR3 is built from 12 residues. CDR3 in amino acids: CSVEGQHNGYTF. The CDR3 nucleotides are TGCAGCGTAGAAGGTCAACATAATGGCTACACCTTC.

This rearrangement joins TRBV7-2 to TRBJ1-1; D unresolved. CDR1 is SGHTA and CDR2 is FQGNSA in the germline V gene. The CDR3 consists of 13 residues. The V end lost 1 base, the J end lost 8 bases, and 11 bases lay between the germline ends. Here the CDR3 reads CASSLEPPLEAFF. In nucleotides, the CDR3 is TGTGCCAGCAGCTTAGAGCCCCCTCTAGAAGCTTTCTTT.

The chain has TRBV11-3 and TRBJ2-7; 8 bases fit TRBD2. CDR3 length equals 13 residues. The germline CDR1 and CDR2 sequences are SGHNT and YENEEA. V lost 4 bases to trimming and J lost 6 bases; unmatched junction nucleotides: 5. The CDR3, as DNA: TGTGCCAGCAGCTCCCTCCGGGGGGGCGAGCAGTACTTC. This sequence encodes CASSSLRGGEQYF.

The gene calls are TRBV6-2 or TRBV6-3 and TRBJ1-3; perhaps TRBD1 as D (6 bases). The V gene lost 4 bases and the J gene lost 2 bases, with 12 bases spanning the gap. There are 15 residues in the CDR3. Germline V gene lookup returns CDR1 MNHEY and CDR2 SVGEGT. The CDR3 spells CASSSVRGTGNTIYF. DNA of the CDR3: TGTGCCAGCAGTTCGGTGAGGGGGACTGGAAACACCATATATTTT.